The 5 T cell receptor beta chains reported below all come from one sample, sequenced in a study of T-cell memory formation after mild COVID-19. TCRdb re-called the 5' RACE reads with MiXCR, one entry per CDR3 protein. The sample lists about 500,000 distinct CDR3 sequences; around 20% were seen once. The specimen was PBMCs or a T cell subset sorted from them (not recorded which). These receptors all come from an adult woman who had mild COVID-19 (a few samples of this study predate the infection). Cell type and time point are not known.

This clonotype turned up a few times. The chain joins TRBV5-5 to TRBJ1-2, with unresolved D. V gave up 6 bases and J gave up 8 bases, with 20 bases separating them. Germline CDR1 and CDR2: SGHKS and YYEKEE (reference sequence). The CDR3 is 14 residues long. The CDR3 protein is CASTPEASPRGYTF. The DNA for the CDR3 is TGTGCCAGCACTCCCGAAGCCAGCCCGAGAGGCTACACCTTC.

This chain links TRBV7-6 with TRBJ2-2; 9 nucleotides align to TRBD2. V shed 2 bases and J 3 bases; nucleotides not matched to a gene: 13. The CDR3 covers 19 residues. Germline values: CDR1 SGHVS, CDR2 FNYEAQ. DNA for the CDR3: TGTGCCAGCAGCTTACTCCCCGTAAGCGGGGGGTCTTACACCGGGGAGCTGTTTTTT. Translated, it gives CASSLLPVSGGSYTGELFF. The full variable domain, in which reference TRBV7-6 and TRBJ2-2 provide the parts outside the CDR3, is GAGVSQSPRYKVTKRGQDVALRCDPISGHVSLYWYRQALGQGPEFLTYFNYEAQQDKSGLPNDRFSAERPEGSISTLTIQRTEQRDSAMYRCASSLLPVSGGSYTGELFFGEGSRLTVL.

CDR3 residues: CASSQEPGPTPYEQYF. CDR3 coding DNA: TGTGCCAGCAGCCAAGAGCCCGGGCCGACACCTTACGAGCAGTACTTC. J is TRBJ2-7 and V is TRBV4-2; D is unclear. CDR1 LGHNA and CDR2 YNFKEQ come from the germline V gene. This CDR3 spans 16 amino acids. Trimming removed 0 bases at V and 4 bases at J, with 16 bases between.

This clonotype has a handful of counts. This chain links TRBV12-3 or TRBV12-4 with TRBJ1-5, with TRBD1 matching over 7 bases. V lost 6 bases and J lost 9; bases outside the gene matches: 8. The CDR3 is 13 residues long. This chain's CDR3 is CASSGQDGLPQHF. The CDR3 nucleotides read TGTGCCAGCAGCGGACAGGACGGACTGCCCCAGCATTTT.

This clonotype was counted between two and nine times. The chain uses TRBV4-2 and TRBJ2-7; TRBD1 matches at 8 bases. V gave up 0 bases and J gave up 2 bases; unmatched junction bases: 3. CDR3 length: 15 amino acids. Germline CDR1 is LGHNA and CDR2 is YNFKEQ. In DNA, the CDR3 is TGTGCCAGCAGCCAAGAGGACAGGGCAGCCTACGAGCAGTACTTC. It specifies CASSQEDRAAYEQYF.